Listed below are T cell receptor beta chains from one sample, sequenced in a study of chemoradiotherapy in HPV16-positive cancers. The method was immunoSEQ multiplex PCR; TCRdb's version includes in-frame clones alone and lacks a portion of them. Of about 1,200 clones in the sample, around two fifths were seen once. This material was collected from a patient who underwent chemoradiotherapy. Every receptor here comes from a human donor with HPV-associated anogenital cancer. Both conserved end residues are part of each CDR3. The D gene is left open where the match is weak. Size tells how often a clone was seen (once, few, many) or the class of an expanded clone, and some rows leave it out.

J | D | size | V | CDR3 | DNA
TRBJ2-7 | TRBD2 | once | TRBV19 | CASSIVPGGEQYF | TGTGCCAGTAGTATAGTCCCGGGGGGCGAGCAGTACTTC
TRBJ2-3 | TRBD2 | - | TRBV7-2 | CASRTPGLGDTQYF | TGTGCCAGCAGGACACCGGGACTAGGAGATACGCAGTATTTT
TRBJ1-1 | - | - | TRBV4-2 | CASSQAMTGGEAFF | TGTGCCAGCAGCCAAGCCATGACTGGTGGTGAAGCTTTCTTT
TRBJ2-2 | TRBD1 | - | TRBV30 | CAWNTGTGNTGELFF | TGTGCCTGGAACACCGGGACAGGGAACACCGGGGAGCTGTTTTTT
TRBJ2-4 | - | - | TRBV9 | CASSVAGGTKNIQYF | TGTGCCAGCAGCGTAGCTGGGGGTACCAAAAACATTCAGTACTTC
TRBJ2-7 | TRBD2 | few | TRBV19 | CASRLAGADEQYF | TGTGCCAGTCGACTAGCGGGAGCGGACGAGCAGTACTTC
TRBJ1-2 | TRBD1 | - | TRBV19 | CASSIGTVENHGYTF | TGTGCCAGTAGTATTGGGACAGTAGAGAACCATGGCTACACCTTC
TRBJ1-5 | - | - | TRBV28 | CASSLPSEVGNQPQHF | TGTGCCAGCAGTTTACCCTCCGAGGTAGGGAATCAGCCCCAGCATTTT
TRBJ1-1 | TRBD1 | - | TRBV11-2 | CASSEGQGNTEAFF | TGTGCCAGCAGCGAGGGACAGGGGAACACTGAAGCTTTCTTT
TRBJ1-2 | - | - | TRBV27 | CASSFLPRATGYGYTF | TGTGCCAGCAGTTTTCTACCCCGGGCGACGGGCTATGGCTACACCTTC
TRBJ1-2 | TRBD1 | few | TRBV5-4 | CASSALQGYYGYTF | TGTGCCAGCAGCGCCCTACAGGGGTACTATGGCTACACCTTC
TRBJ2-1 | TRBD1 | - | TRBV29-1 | CSVEGQGGNEQFF | TGCAGCGTTGAGGGACAGGGGGGGAATGAGCAGTTCTTC
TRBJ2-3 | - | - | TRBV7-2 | CASSFGPTDTDTQYF | TGTGCCAGCAGCTTCGGCCCCACCGACACAGATACGCAGTATTTT
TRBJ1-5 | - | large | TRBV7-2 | CASSLGRDRSNQPQHF | TGTGCCAGCAGCTTAGGTCGGGATCGTAGCAATCAGCCCCAGCATTTT
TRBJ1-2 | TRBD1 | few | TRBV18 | CASSPESGTGSNYGYTF | TGTGCCAGCTCACCAGAATCCGGGACAGGGTCGAACTATGGCTACACCTTC
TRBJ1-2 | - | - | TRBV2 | CASSSRRVGYTF | TGTGCCAGCAGTTCAAGACGCGTGGGCTACACCTTC
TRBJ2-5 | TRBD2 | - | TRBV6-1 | CASSESVAGGPETQYF | TGTGCCAGCAGTGAATCAGTAGCGGGGGGGCCCGAGACCCAGTACTTC
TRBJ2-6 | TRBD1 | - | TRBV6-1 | CASSELTGAGANVLTF | TGTGCCAGCAGTGAATTAACAGGGGCAGGGGCCAACGTCCTGACTTTC
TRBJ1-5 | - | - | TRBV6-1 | CASSEWYGRNQPQHF | TGTGCCAGCAGTGAATGGTACGGGCGCAATCAGCCCCAGCATTTT
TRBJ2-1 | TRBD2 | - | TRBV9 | CASNPRTSTGEQFF | TGTGCCAGCAACCCTCGGACTAGCACTGGTGAGCAGTTCTTC
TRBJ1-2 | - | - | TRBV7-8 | CASSLAAGRTYGYTF | TGTGCCAGCAGCTTAGCGGCGGGCAGAACCTATGGCTACACCTTC
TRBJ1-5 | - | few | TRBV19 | CASSEGNQPQHF | TGTGCCAGTAGTGAAGGGAACCAGCCCCAGCATTTT
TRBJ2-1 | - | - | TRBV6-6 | CASSRPYNEQFF | TGTGCCAGCAGTCGACCTTACAATGAGCAGTTCTTC
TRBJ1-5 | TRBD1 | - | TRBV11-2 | CASSPGTANQPQHF | TGTGCCAGCAGCCCAGGGACAGCTAATCAGCCCCAGCATTTT
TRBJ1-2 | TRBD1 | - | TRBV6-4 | CASSAGTDSGYGYTF | TGTGCCAGCAGTGCTGGGACAGACTCCGGGTATGGCTACACCTTC
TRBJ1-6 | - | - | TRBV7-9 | CASRRDGNLSPLHF | TGTGCCAGCAGGCGGGACGGAAATTTGTCACCCCTCCACTTT
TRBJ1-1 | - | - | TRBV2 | CASSLGLGGNTEAFF | TGTGCCAGCAGTCTGGGACTTGGGGGGAACACTGAAGCTTTCTTT
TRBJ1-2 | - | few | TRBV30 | CAWSSRSRGTF | TGTGCCTGGAGTAGCCGCTCGAGGGGCACCTTC
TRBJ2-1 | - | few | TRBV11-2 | CASSLSQDSWSSYNEQFF | TGTGCCAGCAGCTTATCTCAGGATAGTTGGAGCTCCTACAATGAGCAGTTCTTC
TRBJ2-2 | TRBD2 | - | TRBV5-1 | CASSSGLAGVLGELFF | TGCGCCAGCAGCTCAGGACTAGCGGGAGTACTCGGGGAGCTGTTTTTT
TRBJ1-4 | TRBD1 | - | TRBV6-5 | CASSTGQGPNEKLFF | TGTGCCAGCAGTACGGGACAGGGACCTAATGAAAAACTGTTTTTT
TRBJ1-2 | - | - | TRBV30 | CAWFSGKGYGYTF | TGTGCCTGGTTCTCAGGGAAGGGGTATGGCTACACCTTC
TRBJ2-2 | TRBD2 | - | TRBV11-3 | CASSAGSGRTKSSNTGELFF | TGTGCCAGCAGCGCTGGCAGCGGGAGGACCAAGAGTTCGAACACCGGGGAGCTGTTTTTT
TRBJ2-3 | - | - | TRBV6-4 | CPGDTQYF | TGCCCAGGGGATACGCAGTATTTT
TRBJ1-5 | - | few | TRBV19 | CASSRFLEVGQPQHF | TGTGCCAGTAGTAGGTTCCTGGAGGTTGGGCAGCCCCAGCATTTT
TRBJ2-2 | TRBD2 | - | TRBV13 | CASSPNPGTSGSGELFF | TGTGCCAGCAGCCCTAATCCCGGGACTAGCGGTTCCGGGGAGCTGTTTTTT
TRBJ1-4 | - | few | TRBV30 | CAWSDQEGDDEKLFF | TGTGCCTGGAGTGACCAGGAGGGGGATGATGAAAAACTGTTTTTT
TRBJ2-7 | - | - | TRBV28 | CASSRPDTMKSYEQYF | TGTGCCAGCAGTCGACCGGACACCATGAAATCCTACGAGCAGTACTTC
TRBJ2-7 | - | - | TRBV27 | CASSPSGYEQYF | TGTGCCAGCAGTCCTTCGGGGTACGAGCAGTACTTC
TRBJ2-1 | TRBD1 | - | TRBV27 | CASSRLGQGVNEQFF | TGTGCCAGCAGCCGTCTGGGACAGGGTGTCAATGAGCAGTTCTTC
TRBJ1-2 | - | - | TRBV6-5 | CASSYSRGASYGYTF | TGTGCCAGCAGTTACAGCCGGGGGGCGAGCTATGGCTACACCTTC
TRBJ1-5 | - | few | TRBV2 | CASRAWRASNQPQHF | TGTGCCAGCAGGGCGTGGAGGGCGAGCAATCAGCCCCAGCATTTT
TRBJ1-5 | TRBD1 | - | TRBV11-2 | CASSPGVQGVQPQHF | TGTGCCAGCAGTCCCGGAGTACAGGGGGTCCAGCCCCAGCATTTT
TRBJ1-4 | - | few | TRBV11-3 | CASSLSEKLFF | TGTGCCAGCAGCTTGAGTGAAAAACTGTTTTTT
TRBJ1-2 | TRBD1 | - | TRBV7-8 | CASSSSGTGGTHYGYTF | TGTGCCAGCAGCTCTTCCGGGACAGGGGGAACCCACTATGGCTACACCTTC
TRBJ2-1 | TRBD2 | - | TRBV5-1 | CASSPLAGGYNEQFF | TGCGCCAGCAGCCCACTAGCGGGAGGGTACAATGAGCAGTTCTTC
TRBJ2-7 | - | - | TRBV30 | CAWSRASYEQYF | TGTGCCTGGAGTAGGGCCTCCTACGAGCAGTACTTC
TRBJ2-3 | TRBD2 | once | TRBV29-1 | CSVEPSGGPNTDTQYF | TGCAGCGTTGAACCTAGCGGGGGGCCGAACACAGATACGCAGTATTTT